This T cell receptor beta chain came from a study of beta chain features in type 1 diabetes. Study conclusions and caveats: Type 1 diabetes patients had VDJ junctions that carried fewer insertions and more deletions.

As concerns this clone: Its antigen remains unidentified.

Germline loops: CDR1 SGHDN, CDR2 FVKESK. This CDR3 is built from 14 residues. The V gene lost 3 bases and the J gene lost 0 bases, with 8 bases spanning the gap. The investigators reverse transcribed all of the isolated RNA, so they sequenced expressed TCRB transcripts. Mean read depth for naive, central memory and regulatory T cell samples was several million reads. Generated by immunoSEQ multiplex PCR, the TCRdb table keeps only in-frame clones and is missing some. The sample comprises around 290,000 clones, 8% of which are singletons, and more than 1% rests with the top ten. Sequencing was done on a sample of central memory CD4+ T cells from blood. This receptor was identified in a woman aged 18 to 35 in good health. The V call is TRBV14, the J call TRBJ2-5; D may be TRBD2 (6 bases). CDR3 loop: CASSQGGNQETQYF. The CDR3 bases are TGTGCCAGCAGCCAGGGAGGCAACCAAGAGACCCAGTACTTC.